Listed below are T cell receptor beta chains from one sample, sequenced in a study of blood T cell repertoires in COVID-19. Assay: immunoSEQ multiplex PCR; the TCRdb copy retains only in-frame clones and omits some. The table lists about 160,000 clones, 80% to 90% of them singletons. Source material: peripheral blood. The source is a woman older than 75 with acute or convalescent COVID-19. CDR3s include the opening cysteine and the closing phenylalanine or tryptophan. The D gene is left open where the match is weak. Clone size is given for some rows only: seen once, a few or many times, or a class if the clone is expanded.

V: TRBV4-2
J: TRBJ2-1
size: NA
D: NA
CDR3: CASSQDLTGEQFF
DNA: TGTGCCAGCAGCCAAGATCTCACCGGGGAGCAGTTCTTC

V: TRBV7-2
J: TRBJ2-5
size: NA
D: NA
CDR3: CASSSTYQETQYF
DNA: TGTGCCAGCAGCTCGACTTACCAAGAGACCCAGTACTTC

V: TRBV12-5
J: TRBJ1-5
size: NA
D: NA
CDR3: CASGLPGMPQHF
DNA: TGTGCTAGTGGTTTGCCAGGGATGCCCCAGCATTTT

V: TRBV19
J: TRBJ1-5
size: NA
D: TRBD1
CDR3: CASSISRGNQPQHF
DNA: TGTGCCAGTAGTATATCCAGGGGGAATCAGCCCCAGCATTTT

V: TRBV7-9
J: TRBJ2-2
size: once
D: TRBD1
CDR3: CASSSRDRGTGELFF
DNA: TGTGCCAGCAGCTCCCGGGACAGGGGCACCGGGGAGCTGTTTTTT

V: TRBV6-1
J: TRBJ1-2
size: NA
D: NA
CDR3: CASSETPQGFGYTF
DNA: TGTGCCAGCAGTGAGACTCCACAGGGCTTTGGCTACACCTTC

V: TRBV30
J: TRBJ1-1
size: NA
D: NA
CDR3: CAWSGDREAFF
DNA: TGTGCCTGGAGCGGAGACAGAGAAGCTTTCTTT

V: TRBV14
J: TRBJ2-1
size: NA
D: NA
CDR3: CASSQGTGEQFF
DNA: TGTGCCAGCAGCCAAGGGACGGGGGAGCAGTTCTTC

V: TRBV7-9
J: TRBJ2-1
size: once
D: NA
CDR3: CASSSTVYSYNEQFF
DNA: TGTGCCAGCAGCTCGACAGTTTACTCCTACAATGAGCAGTTCTTC

V: TRBV18
J: TRBJ2-1
size: NA
D: TRBD1
CDR3: CASSHRDRELREQFF
DNA: TGTGCCAGCTCACACCGGGACAGGGAATTACGGGAGCAGTTCTTC

V: TRBV5-6
J: TRBJ2-2
size: few
D: NA
CDR3: CASSLARIPNTGELFF
DNA: TGTGCCAGCAGCTTGGCCAGGATCCCCAACACCGGGGAGCTGTTTTTT

V: TRBV11-2
J: TRBJ2-5
size: NA
D: TRBD2
CDR3: CASSLSSGRAETQYF
DNA: TGTGCCAGCAGCTTGTCTAGCGGGAGGGCGGAGACCCAGTACTTC

V: TRBV2
J: TRBJ1-3
size: once
D: NA
CDR3: CASSVAGSDSGNTIYF
DNA: TGTGCCAGCAGTGTTGCGGGGAGCGACTCTGGAAACACCATATATTTT

V: TRBV24-1
J: TRBJ1-2
size: NA
D: TRBD1
CDR3: CATSDLRRGHGYTF
DNA: TGTGCCACCAGTGATTTGCGCAGGGGGCATGGCTACACCTTC

V: TRBV7-2
J: TRBJ2-3
size: NA
D: NA
CDR3: CASSRGSRRTDTQYF
DNA: TGTGCCAGCAGCCGGGGTTCCAGGCGCACAGATACGCAGTATTTT

V: TRBV3-1/TRBV3-2
J: TRBJ2-3
size: NA
D: NA
CDR3: CASSQGGGPRNTQYF
DNA: TGTGCCAGCAGCCAAGGAGGCGGGCCCCGGAATACGCAGTATTTT

V: TRBV4-1
J: TRBJ2-7
size: once
D: TRBD2
CDR3: CASSPTSGGVYEQYF
DNA: TGCGCCAGCAGCCCTACTAGCGGTGGTGTATACGAGCAGTACTTC

V: TRBV12-3/TRBV12-4
J: TRBJ2-1
size: NA
D: NA
CDR3: CASSPTGYNEQFF
DNA: TGTGCCAGCAGCCCAACAGGCTACAATGAGCAGTTCTTC

V: TRBV5-1
J: TRBJ2-2
size: NA
D: TRBD1
CDR3: CASSPGGNTGELFF
DNA: TGCGCCAGCAGCCCAGGGGGTAACACCGGGGAGCTGTTTTTT

V: TRBV19
J: TRBJ1-5
size: NA
D: NA
CDR3: CASSIDSGNQPQHF
DNA: TGTGCCAGTAGTATAGACTCGGGGAATCAGCCCCAGCATTTT

V: TRBV11-3
J: TRBJ2-1
size: NA
D: NA
CDR3: CASSLDRLGQMFF
DNA: TGTGCCAGCAGCTTAGATCGATTGGGGCAAATGTTCTTC

V: TRBV19
J: TRBJ1-4
size: once
D: NA
CDR3: CASSMATGVEKLFF
DNA: TGTGCCAGTAGTATGGCTACTGGAGTTGAAAAACTGTTTTTT

V: TRBV18
J: TRBJ2-7
size: NA
D: TRBD1
CDR3: CASSPRPGQGDEQYF
DNA: TGTGCCAGCTCACCACGACCGGGACAGGGTGACGAGCAGTACTTC

V: TRBV13
J: TRBJ1-1
size: NA
D: NA
CDR3: CASSLTPGDTEAFF
DNA: TGTGCCAGCAGCTTAACCCCCGGGGACACTGAAGCTTTCTTT

V: TRBV5-7
J: TRBJ2-7
size: NA
D: NA
CDR3: CAPGVCEQYF
DNA: TGTGCCCCCGGGGTATGCGAGCAGTACTTC

V: TRBV28
J: TRBJ2-7
size: NA
D: TRBD2
CDR3: CASSLGLADYEQYF
DNA: TGTGCCAGCAGTTTAGGCCTAGCGGACTACGAGCAGTACTTC

V: TRBV21-1
J: TRBJ1-1
size: few
D: NA
CDR3: CASPRAGAGGAGSIF
DNA: TGTGCCAGTCCGCGGGCAGGGGCAGGGGGCGCGGGGAGTATCTTT

V: TRBV4-1
J: TRBJ1-6
size: NA
D: NA
CDR3: CASSQDKGGYSPLHF
DNA: TGCGCCAGCAGCCAAGACAAGGGAGGGTACTCACCCCTCCACTTT

V: TRBV6-5
J: TRBJ2-7
size: once
D: NA
CDR3: CASSHASYEQYF
DNA: TGTGCCAGCAGTCACGCTAGCTACGAGCAGTACTTC

V: TRBV4-3
J: TRBJ2-5
size: NA
D: NA
CDR3: CASSERDIQETQYF
DNA: TGCGCCAGCAGCGAACGGGACATCCAAGAGACCCAGTACTTC

V: TRBV27
J: TRBJ2-4
size: NA
D: TRBD1
CDR3: CASSTAYRGSKNIQYF
DNA: TGTGCCAGCAGTACCGCATACAGGGGATCCAAAAACATTCAGTACTTC

V: TRBV28
J: TRBJ2-3
size: NA
D: TRBD2
CDR3: CASSLWAGGTPDTQYF
DNA: TGTGCCAGCAGTTTATGGGCGGGAGGCACCCCAGATACGCAGTATTTT

V: TRBV4-3
J: TRBJ2-1
size: NA
D: NA
CDR3: CASSQRGGDEQFF
DNA: TGCGCCAGCAGCCAACGAGGGGGGGATGAGCAGTTCTTC

V: TRBV3-1/TRBV3-2
J: TRBJ2-7
size: NA
D: TRBD1
CDR3: CASSQVIGTGMEQYF
DNA: TGTGCCAGCAGCCAAGTTATCGGGACAGGTATGGAGCAGTACTTC

V: TRBV5-6
J: TRBJ2-5
size: NA
D: NA
CDR3: CASSWGVETQYF
DNA: TGTGCCAGCAGCTGGGGGGTTGAGACCCAGTACTTC

V: TRBV7-9
J: TRBJ1-6
size: NA
D: NA
CDR3: CASSLILPQEDDSPLHF
DNA: TGTGCCAGCAGCTTAATTTTGCCCCAGGAAGACGATTCACCCCTCCACTTT

V: TRBV9
J: TRBJ2-3
size: NA
D: TRBD2
CDR3: CASSVGSGGPTDTQYF
DNA: TGTGCCAGCAGCGTAGGAAGCGGGGGCCCCACAGATACGCAGTATTTT

V: TRBV19
J: TRBJ2-1
size: NA
D: TRBD2
CDR3: CASSIDRGGREQFF
DNA: TGTGCCAGTAGTATAGATCGGGGGGGAAGGGAGCAGTTCTTC

V: TRBV2
J: TRBJ1-4
size: many
D: TRBD1
CDR3: CASSRQGVGEKLFF
DNA: TGTGCCAGCAGTCGACAGGGAGTAGGTGAAAAACTGTTTTTT

V: TRBV6-5
J: TRBJ2-1
size: NA
D: TRBD2
CDR3: CASSYWGEGYNEQFF
DNA: TGTGCCAGCAGTTACTGGGGGGAGGGCTACAATGAGCAGTTCTTC

V: TRBV5-5
J: TRBJ1-2
size: NA
D: TRBD1
CDR3: CASSPQTGTYGYTF
DNA: TGTGCCAGCAGCCCCCAGACAGGGACCTATGGCTACACCTTC

V: TRBV9
J: TRBJ2-2
size: NA
D: TRBD2
CDR3: CASSKWTSGGTGELFF
DNA: TGTGCCAGCAGCAAATGGACTAGCGGGGGGACCGGGGAGCTGTTTTTT

V: TRBV4-3
J: TRBJ1-1
size: NA
D: NA
CDR3: CASSQATTGQAFF
DNA: TGCGCCAGCAGCCAAGCCACGACAGGCCAGGCTTTCTTT

V: TRBV19
J: TRBJ1-3
size: NA
D: NA
CDR3: CASSIGGAGNTIYF
DNA: TGTGCCAGTAGTATCGGAGGGGCTGGAAACACCATATATTTT

V: TRBV30
J: TRBJ1-4
size: NA
D: NA
CDR3: CAWSLGRVGEKLFF
DNA: TGTGCCTGGAGTCTAGGTCGAGTAGGTGAAAAACTGTTTTTT

V: TRBV18
J: TRBJ1-4
size: NA
D: TRBD1
CDR3: CASSPPGQGNEKLFF
DNA: TGTGCCAGCTCACCACCGGGACAGGGTAATGAAAAACTGTTTTTT

V: TRBV7-3
J: TRBJ2-5
size: few
D: NA
CDR3: CASSLMGLQETQYF
DNA: TGTGCCAGCAGCCTAATGGGACTCCAAGAGACCCAGTACTTC

V: TRBV4-2
J: TRBJ2-7
size: many
D: TRBD1
CDR3: CASSQNRGPYEQYF
DNA: TGTGCCAGCAGCCAAAACAGGGGGCCCTACGAGCAGTACTTC

V: TRBV10-3
J: TRBJ1-2
size: NA
D: TRBD1
CDR3: CATQNSGGWDYGYTF
DNA: TGTGCCACCCAAAACTCAGGGGGCTGGGACTATGGCTACACCTTC

V: TRBV18
J: TRBJ2-7
size: NA
D: TRBD2
CDR3: CASSPGLDLEQYF
DNA: TGTGCCAGCTCACCCGGACTAGATCTCGAGCAGTACTTC

V: TRBV7-6
J: TRBJ2-2
size: NA
D: NA
CDR3: CASSLATDNTGELFF
DNA: TGTGCCAGCAGCTTAGCTACAGATAACACCGGGGAGCTGTTTTTT

V: TRBV4-1
J: TRBJ2-7
size: NA
D: TRBD1
CDR3: CASSREPGQGVYEQYF
DNA: TGCGCCAGCAGCCGGGAACCGGGACAGGGCGTCTACGAGCAGTACTTC

V: TRBV6-6
J: TRBJ2-3
size: NA
D: NA
CDR3: CASRGYREQSDTQYF
DNA: TGTGCCAGCAGAGGGTACAGGGAGCAATCAGATACGCAGTATTTT